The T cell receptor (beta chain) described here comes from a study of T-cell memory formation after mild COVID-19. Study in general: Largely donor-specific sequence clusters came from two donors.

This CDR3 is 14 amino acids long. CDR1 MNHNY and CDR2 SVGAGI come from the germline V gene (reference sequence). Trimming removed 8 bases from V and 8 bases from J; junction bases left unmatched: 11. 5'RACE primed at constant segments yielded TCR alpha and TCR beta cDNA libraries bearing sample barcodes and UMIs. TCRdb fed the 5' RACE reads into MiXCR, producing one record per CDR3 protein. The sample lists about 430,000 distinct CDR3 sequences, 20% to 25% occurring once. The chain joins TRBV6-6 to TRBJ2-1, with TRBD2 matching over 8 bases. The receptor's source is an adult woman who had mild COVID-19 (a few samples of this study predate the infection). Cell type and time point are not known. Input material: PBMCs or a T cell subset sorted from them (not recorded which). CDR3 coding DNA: TGTGCCAGCCAATCCGGGACTAGTCTCCATGAGCAGTTCTTC. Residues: CASQSGTSLHEQFF.